The 5 T cell receptor beta chains below all came from one sample that was sequenced in a study of blood T cell repertoires in COVID-19. Measured with immunoSEQ multiplex PCR; TCRdb has only the in-frame clones, and not every one. The sample records tens of thousands of clones, roughly 75% being singletons. Input material: peripheral blood. These receptors originate from a man between 65 and 85 years old with acute or convalescent COVID-19.

The rearrangement uses TRBV19 and TRBJ1-1, with unresolved D. The CDR3 contains 12 residues. Germline V gene lookup returns CDR1 LNHDA and CDR2 SQIVND (reference sequence). Trimming shortened V by 8 bases and J by 1 base, and 8 bases separated the two germline ends. CDR3 coding DNA: TGTGCCAGTTCACCGGGGAACACTGAAGCTTTCTTT. Residues: CASSPGNTEAFF. The variable domain in full, with the rest retrieved from reference TRBV19 and TRBJ1-1, is DGGITQSPKYLFRKEGQNVTLSCEQNLNHDAMYWYRQDPGQGLRLIYYSQIVNDFQKGDIAEGYSVSREKKESFPLTVTSAQKNPTAFYLCASSPGNTEAFFGQGTRLTVV.

V usage is TRBV7-2 and J usage is TRBJ1-1; a weak D match, TRBD1 (5 bases). This CDR3 spans 14 amino acids. From germline, CDR1 is SGHTA and CDR2 FQGNSA. Trimming pared 3 bases from V and 3 bases from J, leaving 11 bases between. The CDR3, as DNA: TGTGCCAGCAGCTTGAGGGGAGGGTACACTGAAGCTTTCTTT. This codes for CASSLRGGYTEAFF.

As DNA, the CDR3 is TGTGCCTCACGGATGGACAGGGCTGATAATTCACCCCTCCACTTT. Protein: CASRMDRADNSPLHF. V and J are TRBV28 and TRBJ1-6, with TRBD1 identical over 8 bases. The CDR3 is 15 residues long. After removal of 11 bases from V and 5 bases from J, the junction contained 11 bases not matched to a gene. Per the germline V gene, CDR1 is MDHEN and CDR2 is SYDVKM.

The chain couples TRBV5-6 to TRBJ1-5; D gene ambiguous. This CDR3 has 15 amino acids. V was clipped by 5 bases and J by 3 bases, with 15 bases between them. Germline V CDR1 and CDR2: SGHDT, YYEEEE. The CDR3 loop is CASRLGRSNNQPQHF. DNA for the CDR3: TGTGCCAGCAGACTTGGGAGGAGCAACAATCAGCCCCAGCATTTT.

This clone was recorded a few times. The chain combines TRBV5-1 with TRBJ1-1; D gene unclear. Germline V gene lookup returns CDR1 SGHRS and CDR2 YFSETQ. Trimming removed 0 bases at V and 4 bases at J, with 13 bases between. There are 15 residues in the CDR3. The CDR3 bases are TGCGCCAGCAGCTTGGGGGCGGGAGATAGCACTGAAGCTTTCTTT. Protein sequence: CASSLGAGDSTEAFF.